This TCR beta chain was identified during a study of response to subunit inactivated influenza vaccine. TCRdb fed the RT-PCR reads into MiXCR, producing one record per CDR3 protein. The repertoire holds about 540,000 distinct CDR3 sequences, with roughly 23% as singletons. V gave up 3 bases and J gave up 0 bases; unmatched junction bases: 1. Per the germline V gene, CDR1 is SGHTA and CDR2 is FQGNSA. There are 14 residues in the CDR3. This clonotype was observed a handful of times. The data also belong to a second study, concerning T cells expressing NK-cell markers. That work contributes: TCR beta libraries carry UMIs added by 5'RACE template switching. Repertoire data for TCR beta were derived from sorted T cells (CD3+CD56+NKG2C+, CD3+CD56+NKG2C- and CD3+CD56-NKG2C+).

The material sequenced was CD4+ T cells sorted from PBMCs, taken approximately 12 days after vaccination. This TCR derives from a man aged 50 to 60 who received an inactivated influenza vaccine. The chain employs TRBV7-2 and TRBJ2-5; 7 bases agree with TRBD2. The CDR3 loop is CASSFGGYQETQYF. DNA of the CDR3: TGTGCCAGCAGCTTCGGGGGGTACCAAGAGACCCAGTACTTC.